The sequence of this T cell receptor (beta chain) was determined in a study of cytomegalovirus exposure and HLA in healthy donors. Study outcomes and limitations: V- and J-gene trimming in TCR beta was tied to a missense DCLRE1C variant by an analysis performed later. In an earlier analysis, in some 500 donors, most V segments appeared productive either ~90% or ~30% of the time. A later analysis showed HLA-associated TCR beta chains outstripping equally common others in clonal expansion.

PCR amplification relied on 60 Vbeta primers (plus 13 Jbeta primers). TCRdb's table, derived via immunoSEQ multiplex PCR, lists solely in-frame clones and lacks some. Of about 150,000 clones listed, around 75% are singletons. The length of the CDR3 is 15 residues. Germline assignment: CDR1 SGDLS and CDR2 YYNGEE. Trimming stripped 0 bases from V and 0 bases from J, with 9 bases between. Worth noting for this clone: Its antigen is currently unknown.

Input material: PBMCs. The receptor's source is a woman in her late teens or twenties in good health and CMV-seronegative. The chain uses TRBV9 and TRBJ1-1, with D unresolved. CDR3 in DNA: TGTGCCAGCAGCGTAGATGGCCACATGAACACTGAAGCTTTCTTT. Its protein product is CASSVDGHMNTEAFF.